One and the same sample provided the 30 T cell receptor beta chains below, sequenced in a study of T cell repertoires in cytomegalovirus infection. These receptors have no identified antigens. TCRdb itself ran the reads through MiXCR, one entry per CDR3 protein. The table includes about 85,000 distinct CDR3 sequences, about 44% detected once. The sequences come from CD8+ T cells from cultured PBMCs, collected from culture after CMV antigen stimulation. The receptor source for this set is a human donor in good health (CMV status not recorded). Some clones in this sample may be carry-over from other donors' samples.

The chain has TRBV6-1 and TRBJ2-3; a possible D gene is TRBD2 (5 bases). The germline V gene encodes CDR1 MNHNS and CDR2 SASEGT. The CDR3 covers 14 residues. V dropped 3 bases and J dropped 1 base, with 8 bases sitting between them. In nucleotides, the CDR3 is TGTGCCAGCAGTGACGTGGGAGGCACAGATACGCAGTATTTT. It yields the protein CASSDVGGTDTQYF.

This clonotype turned up a few times. The chain is built from TRBV11-3 and TRBJ2-1; D may be TRBD2 (6 bases). Looked up from germline, CDR1 is SGHNT and CDR2 is YENEEA. V was clipped by 6 bases and J by 2 bases, with 11 bases between them. The CDR3 extends over 14 amino acids. CDR3 in amino acids: CASSSGSTYNEQFF. CDR3 DNA sequence: TGTGCCAGCAGTTCCGGGAGTACCTACAATGAGCAGTTCTTC.

The rearrangement links TRBV7-2 to TRBJ1-1; 9 nucleotides line up with TRBD1. The V gene's germline CDR1 is SGHTA and CDR2 FQGNSA. The CDR3 length is 15 residues. J was trimmed by 6 bases and V by 2 bases; bases with no gene match: 7. CDR3 nucleotides: TGTGCCAGCAGCTTACGGGACAGGGACATCCCTGAAGCTTTCTTT. The encoded protein is CASSLRDRDIPEAFF.

The chain combines TRBV27 with TRBJ2-7; D gene unclear. Germline CDR1 and CDR2: MNHEY and SMNVEV (reference sequence). Trimming cost V 2 bases and J 3 bases, with 8 bases left between them. CDR3 length: 13 residues. The CDR3 DNA reads as TGTGCCAGCAGTTTAGGTAGGGTCTACGAGCAGTACTTC. This sequence encodes CASSLGRVYEQYF.

This clonotype was found a few times. J is TRBJ1-2 and V is TRBV5-6, with no clear D. Trimming removed 2 bases at V and 10 bases at J, with 15 bases between. This CDR3 spans 13 amino acids. The V gene's germline CDR1 is SGHDT and CDR2 YYEEEE. CDR3 protein: CASSLEVWPYYTF. Written as DNA, the CDR3 is TGTGCCAGCAGCTTAGAAGTCTGGCCATACTACACCTTC. Full variable domain (remainder filled in from reference TRBV5-6 and TRBJ1-2): DAGVTQSPTHLIKTRGQQVTLRCSPKSGHDTVSWYQQALGQGPQFIFQYYEEEERQRGNFPDRFSGHQFPNYSSELNVNALLLGDSALYLCASSLEVWPYYTFGSGTRLTVV.

CDR3 coding DNA: TGTGCCAGCAGTAATACCGGGACAGGGAATCAGCCCCAGCATTTT. Translated: CASSNTGTGNQPQHF. The V call is TRBV27, the J call TRBJ1-5, with 9 bases fitting TRBD1. Germline V gene sequence: CDR1 MNHEY, CDR2 SMNVEV (reference sequence). CDR3 length: 15 residues. J was trimmed by 4 bases and V by 5 bases; bases with no gene match: 6.

V and J are TRBV7-6 and TRBJ1-5, with 10 bases fitting TRBD1. In germline, CDR1 is SGHVS, CDR2 FNYEAQ. Trimming cost V 5 bases and J 8 bases; bases outside gene matches: 3. The CDR3 covers 13 residues. CDR3 protein: CASSTGTGEPQHF. The CDR3 region has the DNA TGTGCCAGCAGCACCGGGACAGGGGAGCCCCAGCATTTT.

This chain uses TRBV27 with TRBJ2-7; D gene ambiguous. Germline assignment: CDR1 MNHEY and CDR2 SMNVEV (reference sequence). The CDR3 spans 14 residues. Trimming stripped 0 bases from V and 6 bases from J, with 12 bases between. The CDR3: CASSLSPRALEQYF. The CDR3 DNA follows: TGTGCCAGCAGTTTATCCCCCCGGGCCCTCGAGCAGTACTTC.

The chain is built from TRBV19 and TRBJ2-7; D is perhaps TRBD1 (6 bases). The germline V and J ends were trimmed by 2 bases and 4 bases, with 9 bases remaining between them. CDR3 length equals 13 residues. The V gene's germline CDR1 is LNHDA and CDR2 SQIVND (reference sequence). CDR3 in amino acids: CASSIRTAYEQYF. CDR3 bases: TGTGCCAGTAGTATACGGACAGCTTACGAGCAGTACTTC. Together with reference TRBV19 and TRBJ2-7, the CDR3 gives the full variable domain: DGGITQSPKYLFRKEGQNVTLSCEQNLNHDAMYWYRQDPGQGLRLIYYSQIVNDFQKGDIAEGYSVSREKKESFPLTVTSAQKNPTAFYLCASSIRTAYEQYFGPGTRLTVT.

V usage is TRBV14 and J usage is TRBJ2-3, with D unresolved. The CDR3 is 13 residues long. CDR1 is SGHDN, CDR2 FVKESK, per germline. Trimming removed 4 bases at V and 4 bases at J, with 9 bases between. CDR3 sequence reads: CASSLGTADTQYF. The CDR3 DNA reads TGTGCCAGCAGCCTAGGAACCGCAGATACGCAGTATTTT. The full variable domain, rest sourced from reference TRBV14 and TRBJ2-3, is EAGVTQFPSHSVIEKGQTVTLRCDPISGHDNLYWYRRVMGKEIKFLLHFVKESKQDESGMPNNRFLAERTGGTYSTLKVQPAELEDSGVYFCASSLGTADTQYFGPGTRLTVL.

The rearrangement links TRBV2 to TRBJ2-3; D is unclear. Germline V gives CDR1 SNHLY, CDR2 FYNNEI. The CDR3 has 12 residues. Trimming left V 3 bases short and J 4 bases short, with 5 bases between. CDR3 DNA: TGTGCCAGCAGTGATTGGTCAGATACGCAGTATTTT. The encoded protein is CASSDWSDTQYF.

The J gene is TRBJ2-3, the V gene TRBV5-1, with 7 nucleotides matching TRBD2. The CDR3 has 17 residues. Germline V lookup: CDR1 SGHRS, CDR2 YFSETQ. V was pared by 1 base and J by 2 bases, with 10 bases of the junction left unmatched. In DNA form, the CDR3 reads TGCGCCAGCAGCTTGTACCTCTCGAGCGGGAACACAGATACGCAGTATTTT. It specifies CASSLYLSSGNTDTQYF.

V is TRBV11-2 and J is TRBJ2-5; D tentatively reads TRBD1 or TRBD2 (5 bases each). CDR1 is SGHAT, CDR2 FQNNGV, per germline. The CDR3 has 14 amino acids. V was trimmed by 5 bases and J by 5 bases, leaving 15 bases between them. The CDR3 region has the DNA TGTGCCAGCAGCCGGGGCGAGGGGCGTGAGACCCAGTACTTC. Amino acid sequence: CASSRGEGRETQYF.

The chain joins TRBV7-2 to TRBJ2-1; 11 bases agree with TRBD1. Germline V gene sequence: CDR1 SGHTA, CDR2 FQGNSA. J was trimmed by 4 bases and V by 5 bases; bases with no gene match: 4. The CDR3 consists of 15 residues. As DNA, the CDR3 is TGTGCCAGCAGCCCGGGACAGGGGGTTTACAATGAGCAGTTCTTC. Encoded protein: CASSPGQGVYNEQFF.

As concerns this clonotype: The CDR3 does not close with the conserved phenylalanine or tryptophan, likely indicating a read error. The V call is TRBV6-6, the J call TRBJ2-3; 7 positions agree with TRBD2. The CDR3 loop spans 14 amino acids. Unmatched junction bases numbered 5, after V lost 5 bases and J lost 3 bases. Per the germline V gene, CDR1 is MNHNY and CDR2 is SVGAGI (reference sequence). CDR3: CASSRGLSTDTQYL. The CDR3 DNA is TGTGCCAGCAGTAGGGGACTATCAACAGATACGCAGTATTTG.

The chain joins TRBV4-1 to TRBJ2-2; D not resolved. Germline V gene sequence: CDR1 MGHRA, CDR2 YSYEKL. V was pared by 1 base and J by 4 bases, with 10 bases between. There are 15 residues in the CDR3. The chain's CDR3 is CASSQVDGLTGELFF. CDR3 nucleotide sequence: TGCGCCAGCAGCCAAGTGGACGGCCTCACCGGGGAGCTGTTTTTT.

The chain recombines TRBV9 with TRBJ2-1; D not resolved. The germline V gene encodes CDR1 SGDLS and CDR2 YYNGEE. The CDR3 length is 12 residues. Trimming pared 1 base from V and 9 bases from J, leaving 8 bases between. CDR3 nucleotides: TGTGCCAGCAGCGTAAGGGTAGGTGAGCAGTTCTTC. It codes for CASSVRVGEQFF. The complete variable domain, with remaining parts taken from reference TRBV9 and TRBJ2-1, reads DSGVTQTPKHLITATGQRVTLRCSPRSGDLSVYWYQQSLDQGLQFLIQYYNGEERAKGNILERFSAQQFPDLHSELNLSSLELGDSALYFCASSVRVGEQFFGPGTRLTVL.

The chain couples TRBV20-1 to TRBJ2-3, with a weak D call TRBD1 (6 bases). Germline assignment: CDR1 DFQATT and CDR2 SNEGSKA (reference sequence). The V end was cut by 6 bases, the J end by 4 bases, with 20 bases between. The CDR3 consists of 15 residues. The CDR3 loop is CSARGPGVVPDTQYF. Here the CDR3 DNA reads TGCAGTGCCCGAGGGCCAGGGGTAGTCCCAGATACGCAGTATTTT.

The CDR3 is CASSQPGQRKNIQYF. The CDR3 nucleotides are TGCGCCAGCAGCCAGCCGGGACAGCGCAAAAACATTCAGTACTTC. The chain employs TRBV4-1 and TRBJ2-4; 7 bases are shared with TRBD1. This CDR3 is built from 15 residues. V was clipped by 3 bases and J by 3 bases; unmatched bases: 5. Germline V gene lookup returns CDR1 MGHRA and CDR2 YSYEKL.

This clonotype has only a few counts. This chain links TRBV25-1 with TRBJ2-6; no firm D call. CDR1 is MGHDK and CDR2 is SYGVNS in the germline V gene. Trimming removed 5 bases at V and 4 bases at J, with 9 bases between. The CDR3 consists of 14 residues. CDR3 loop: CASSLGTGANVLTF. DNA for the CDR3: TGTGCCAGCAGTCTGGGAACGGGGGCCAACGTCCTGACTTTC.

This sequence joins TRBV6-2 or TRBV6-3 and TRBJ2-1; D possibly corresponds to TRBD2 (5 bases). The CDR3 has 14 amino acids. Germline V gene lookup returns CDR1 MNHEY and CDR2 SVGEGT. V lost 4 bases, J lost 5 bases, and 12 bases lay in between. The CDR3 here is CASSSGGSDNEQFF. The CDR3 bases are TGTGCCAGCAGTTCGGGTGGGAGCGACAATGAGCAGTTCTTC.

The V and J genes are TRBV27 and TRBJ2-7; no clear D. Deletions cut 4 bases from V and 3 bases from J, with 16 bases between. The CDR3 sequence is 15 residues long. CDR1 is MNHEY, CDR2 SMNVEV, per germline (reference sequence). CDR3 amino acids: CASSSPPIGSYEQYF. DNA of the CDR3: TGTGCCAGCAGTTCCCCCCCGATTGGTAGCTACGAGCAGTACTTC.

The chain employs TRBV12-3 or TRBV12-4 and TRBJ1-2; D is unclear. The length of the CDR3 is 12 residues. V shed 6 bases and J shed 4 bases, with 9 bases lying between them. As DNA, the CDR3 is TGTGCCAGCAGGCGGCCGAGCTATGGCTACACCTTC. Its translation is CASRRPSYGYTF.

The rearrangement uses TRBV4-1 and TRBJ2-5, with D uncertain. The CDR3 is made up of 12 amino acids. The V and J ends lost 0 bases and 7 bases respectively, with 6 bases between them. Germline CDR1 MGHRA, CDR2 YSYEKL. CDR3 sequence (DNA): TGCGCCAGCAGCCAAGATTATGGGACCCAGTACTTC. Translated: CASSQDYGTQYF.

This clonotype came up a few times. This chain uses TRBV4-2 with TRBJ2-7; 8 bases agree with TRBD1. J was trimmed by 5 bases and V by 0 bases; bases with no gene match: 6. Germline V gene data show CDR1 as LGHNA and CDR2 as YNFKEQ. The CDR3 sequence is 15 residues long. The CDR3 region is CASSQDQGARNEQYF. DNA for the CDR3: TGTGCCAGCAGCCAAGATCAGGGGGCGAGAAACGAGCAGTACTTC.

Points on this clonotype: The CDR3 does not close with the conserved phenylalanine or tryptophan, likely indicating a read error. The chain joins TRBV6-8 to TRBJ2-7, with TRBD2 matching 8 bases. V was clipped by 7 bases and J by 1 base; unmatched bases: 12. The CDR3 totals 16 residues. The germline V gene has CDR1 MNHGY and CDR2 SAAAGT. The CDR3 sequence: CASNVRRGGGSYEQYL. The DNA of the CDR3 is TGTGCCAGCAATGTCCGTAGGGGCGGGGGGTCCTACGAGCAGTACTTA.

V and J are TRBV3-1 and TRBJ2-1; perhaps D is TRBD1 or TRBD2 (5 bases each). The ends were cut back, 3 bases at V and 5 bases at J, with 17 bases in the middle. The CDR3 is 16 amino acids. Germline CDR1 is LGHDT and CDR2 is YNNKEL (reference sequence). Written as DNA, the CDR3 is TGTGCCAGCAGCCACCTGATCCGGGACCCCCACAATGAGCAGTTCTTC. It codes for CASSHLIRDPHNEQFF.

J is TRBJ2-5 and V is TRBV12-3 or TRBV12-4; possible D gene TRBD2, 5 bases. The CDR3 sequence is 16 residues long. V lost 3 bases to trimming and J lost 2 bases, with 16 bases between them. The CDR3 loop is CASSFSADTGQETQYF. The CDR3 bases are TGTGCCAGCAGTTTCTCGGCCGATACGGGGCAAGAGACCCAGTACTTC.

This chain connects TRBV6-1 to TRBJ2-7; D uncertain. The germline V and J ends were trimmed by 0 bases and 5 bases, with 5 bases remaining between them. Germline V gene sequence: CDR1 MNHNS, CDR2 SASEGT. CDR3 length: 12 residues. The CDR3 loop is CASSEATDEQYF. In nucleotides, the CDR3 is TGTGCCAGCAGTGAAGCGACCGACGAGCAGTACTTC.

This clonotype has a handful of counts. The chain carries TRBV5-1 and TRBJ1-2, with a possible D match to TRBD1 (5 bases). Germline V gives CDR1 SGHRS, CDR2 YFSETQ. V was pared by 3 bases and J by 3 bases, with 9 bases between. The CDR3 extends over 13 amino acids. CDR3 DNA sequence: TGCGCCAGCAGCTGGGACCCCGACTATGGCTACACCTTC. This codes for CASSWDPDYGYTF.